The T cell receptor beta chain under discussion was sequenced for a study of cytomegalovirus exposure and HLA in healthy donors. The PCR contained 60 Vbeta and 13 Jbeta primers. Profiled with immunoSEQ multiplex PCR; TCRdb holds only in-frame clones, not every one. The data show 210,000 or so clones, under 85% seen once. Broader study findings: Common viral pathogens seemed, in a later analysis, to connect with several of the most significant clusters. Clonal expansion, a later analysis showed, was greater in HLA-associated TCR beta chains than in equally common others.

This clone was seen only once. The antigen is undetermined. With 1 base removed from V and 4 bases from J, the gap between germline ends came to 13 bases. Germline V CDR1 and CDR2: SGHAT, FQNNGV. The length of the CDR3 is 15 residues. The specimen was PBMCs. V is TRBV11-2 and J is TRBJ1-2, with D tentatively TRBD1 (5 bases). This receptor was obtained from a woman in her forties or fifties in good health and CMV-seropositive. CDR3 sequence: CASSLAGNTPYGYTF. The CDR3 coding sequence is TGTGCCAGCAGCTTAGCAGGGAACACACCCTATGGCTACACCTTC.